This T cell receptor (beta chain) was captured by sequencing in a study of blood T cell repertoires in COVID-19. Study background: Researchers got acute and convalescent COVID-19 samples from the United States, Italy and Spain.

Original processing notes: Estimation of nucleated cell counts was performed using reference gene primer amplification. Only in-frame clones appear in the TCRdb table, and some are missing; sequencing was by immunoSEQ multiplex PCR. The DNA gave D and trimming, while V, J and clone size come from that table. This table holds about half a million clones, approximately 85% found once. The CDR3 has 15 amino acids. V lost 6 bases and J 0 bases, leaving 14 bases between the germline ends. CDR1 MDHEN and CDR2 SYDVKM come from the germline V gene. V gene TRBV28 combines with J gene TRBJ1-1, with D possibly TRBD1 on 6 matching bases. The clonotype was recovered from a human donor in a cohort sampled during active COVID-19. Input material: peripheral blood. The CDR3 region is CASRETGTMNTEAFF. The CDR3 DNA is TGTGCCAGCAGGGAGACAGGCACCATGAACACTGAAGCTTTCTTT.